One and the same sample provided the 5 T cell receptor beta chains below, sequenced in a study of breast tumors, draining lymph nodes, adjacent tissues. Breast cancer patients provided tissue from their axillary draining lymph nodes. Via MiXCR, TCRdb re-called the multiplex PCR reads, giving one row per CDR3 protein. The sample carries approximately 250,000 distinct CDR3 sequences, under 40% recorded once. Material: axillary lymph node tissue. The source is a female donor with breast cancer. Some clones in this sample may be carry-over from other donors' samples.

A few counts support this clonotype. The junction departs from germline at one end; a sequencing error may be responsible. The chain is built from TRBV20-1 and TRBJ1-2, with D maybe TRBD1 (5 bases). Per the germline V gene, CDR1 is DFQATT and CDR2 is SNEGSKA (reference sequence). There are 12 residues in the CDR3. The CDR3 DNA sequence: TGCAGTGCTAGTGCCCTGGGGGGTGGCTCCACCTTC. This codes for CSASALGGGSTF.

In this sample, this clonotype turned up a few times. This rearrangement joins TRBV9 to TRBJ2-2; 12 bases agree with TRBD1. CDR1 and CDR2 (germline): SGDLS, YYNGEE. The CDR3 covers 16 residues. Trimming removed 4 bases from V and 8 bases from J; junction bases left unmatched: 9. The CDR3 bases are TGTGCCAGCAGCCAAGGGGACAGGGGGCCTGGTGGGGAGCTGTTTTTT. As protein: CASSQGDRGPGGELFF.

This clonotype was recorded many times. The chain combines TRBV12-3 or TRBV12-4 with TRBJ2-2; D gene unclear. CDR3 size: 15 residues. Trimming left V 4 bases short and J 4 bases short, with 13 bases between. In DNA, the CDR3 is TGTGCCAGCAGTTCCATCACGACCCTCACCGGGGAGCTGTTTTTT. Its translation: CASSSITTLTGELFF.

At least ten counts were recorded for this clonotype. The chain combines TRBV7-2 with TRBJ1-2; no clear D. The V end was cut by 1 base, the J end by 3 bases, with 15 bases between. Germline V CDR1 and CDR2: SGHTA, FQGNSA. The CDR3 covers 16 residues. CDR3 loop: CASSLEGGILDYGYTF. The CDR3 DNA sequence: TGTGCCAGCAGCTTAGAGGGCGGGATTTTGGACTATGGCTACACCTTC.

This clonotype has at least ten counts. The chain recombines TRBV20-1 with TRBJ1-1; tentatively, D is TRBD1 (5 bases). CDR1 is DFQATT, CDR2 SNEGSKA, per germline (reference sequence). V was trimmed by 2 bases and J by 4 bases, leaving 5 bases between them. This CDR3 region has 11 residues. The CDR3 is CSARQGTEAFF. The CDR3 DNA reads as TGCAGTGCTAGACAGGGCACTGAAGCTTTCTTT.